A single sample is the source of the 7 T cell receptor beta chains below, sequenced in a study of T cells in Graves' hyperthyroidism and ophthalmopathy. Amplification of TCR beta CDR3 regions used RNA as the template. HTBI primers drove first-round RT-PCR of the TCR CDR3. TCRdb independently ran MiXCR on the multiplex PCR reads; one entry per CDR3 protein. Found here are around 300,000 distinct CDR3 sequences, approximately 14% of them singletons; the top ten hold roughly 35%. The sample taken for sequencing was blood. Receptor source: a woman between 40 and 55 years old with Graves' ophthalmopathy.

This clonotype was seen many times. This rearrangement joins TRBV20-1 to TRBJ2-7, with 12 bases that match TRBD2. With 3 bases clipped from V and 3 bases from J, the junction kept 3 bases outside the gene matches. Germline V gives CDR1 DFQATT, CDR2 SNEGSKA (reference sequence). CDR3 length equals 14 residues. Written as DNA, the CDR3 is TGCAGTGCTAGGCTAGCGGGGGGGCTCTACGAGCAGTACTTC. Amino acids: CSARLAGGLYEQYF.

The CDR3 is CASSPTPDRVILNEQFF. The CDR3, as DNA: TGTGCCAGCAGTCCGACACCGGACAGGGTCATATTGAATGAGCAGTTCTTC. V and J are TRBV5-5 and TRBJ2-1; TRBD1 agrees at 8 bases. After removal of 5 bases from V and 7 bases from J, the junction contained 17 bases not matched to a gene. The CDR3 sequence is 17 residues long. Germline assignment: CDR1 SGHKS and CDR2 YYEKEE (reference sequence).

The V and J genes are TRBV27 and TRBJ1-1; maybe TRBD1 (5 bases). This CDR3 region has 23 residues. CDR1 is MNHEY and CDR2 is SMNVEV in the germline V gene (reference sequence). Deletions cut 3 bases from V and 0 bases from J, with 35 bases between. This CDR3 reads CASSFPPVPGPSDPEGMNTEAFF. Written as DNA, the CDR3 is TGTGCCAGCAGTTTCCCTCCCGTACCGGGACCGAGTGACCCGGAGGGAATGAACACTGAAGCTTTCTTT.

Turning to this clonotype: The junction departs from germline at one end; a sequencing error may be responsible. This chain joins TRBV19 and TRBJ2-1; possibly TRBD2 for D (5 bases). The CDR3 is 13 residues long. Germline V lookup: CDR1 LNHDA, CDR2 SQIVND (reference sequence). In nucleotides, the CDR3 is TGTGCCAGTAGTATCTTCGGGGAAAATGAGCAGTGCTTC. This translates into CASSIFGENEQCF.

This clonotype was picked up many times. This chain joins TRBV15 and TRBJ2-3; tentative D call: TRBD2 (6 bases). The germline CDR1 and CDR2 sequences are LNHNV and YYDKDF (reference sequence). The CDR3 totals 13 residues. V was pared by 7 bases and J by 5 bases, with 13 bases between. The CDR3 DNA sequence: TGTGCCACCAACCGCGGAGGGGTAGATACGCAGTATTTT. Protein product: CATNRGGVDTQYF. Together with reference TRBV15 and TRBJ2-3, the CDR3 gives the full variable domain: DAMVIQNPRYQVTQFGKPVTLSCSQTLNHNVMYWYQQKSSQAPKLLFHYYDKDFNNEADTPDNFQSRRPNTSFCFLDIRSPGLGDTAMYLCATNRGGVDTQYFGPGTRLTVL.

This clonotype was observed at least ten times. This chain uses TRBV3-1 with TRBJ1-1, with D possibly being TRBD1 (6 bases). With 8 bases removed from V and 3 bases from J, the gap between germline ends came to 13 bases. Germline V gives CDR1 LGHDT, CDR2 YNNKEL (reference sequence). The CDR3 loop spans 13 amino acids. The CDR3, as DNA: TGTGCCAGCGGATGGACAGCCGACACTGAAGCTTTCTTT. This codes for CASGWTADTEAFF.

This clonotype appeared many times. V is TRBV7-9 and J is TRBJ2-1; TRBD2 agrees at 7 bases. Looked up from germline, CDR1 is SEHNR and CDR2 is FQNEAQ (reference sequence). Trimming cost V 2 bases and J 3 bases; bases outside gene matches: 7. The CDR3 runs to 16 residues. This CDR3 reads CASSLFAGEVYNEQFF. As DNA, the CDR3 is TGTGCCAGCAGCTTATTCGCGGGAGAGGTCTACAATGAGCAGTTCTTC.